This passage covers 27 T cell receptor beta chains from one sample sequenced in a study of cytomegalovirus exposure and HLA in healthy donors. Primers included in the PCR were 60 Vbeta and 13 Jbeta primers. TCRdb's copy holds only in-frame clones and misses some; the assay was immunoSEQ multiplex PCR. The table has about 110,000 clones, over 60% seen once; the top ten hold roughly 2%. The sequenced material came from PBMCs. The receptors originated from a woman aged 30 to 39 in good health and CMV-seronegative.

The chain is built from TRBV9 and TRBJ1-2; unclear D gene. CDR3 length: 14 residues. V gave up 3 bases and J gave up 0 bases, with 9 bases separating them. Germline CDR1 and CDR2: SGDLS and YYNGEE. The CDR3 sequence is CASSASLSNYGYTF. In DNA, the CDR3 is TGTGCCAGCAGCGCGTCCTTATCTAACTATGGCTACACCTTC.

The sample holds a few counts of this clone. The chain couples TRBV6-6 to TRBJ2-3; TRBD2 matches 8 bases. This CDR3 is built from 15 residues. Germline trimming cut 2 bases from V and 1 base from J; bases unmatched to any gene: 2. Germline CDR1 reads MNHNY; CDR2 reads SVGAGI (reference sequence). This CDR3 reads CASSYATSGTDTQYF. CDR3 coding DNA: TGTGCCAGCAGTTACGCGACTAGCGGCACAGATACGCAGTATTTT.

V is TRBV2 and J is TRBJ2-3; a weak D match, TRBD2 (6 bases). Deletions cut 4 bases from V and 5 bases from J, with 10 bases between. CDR1 is SNHLY and CDR2 is FYNNEI in the germline V gene. This CDR3 has 13 residues. CDR3 in DNA: TGTGCCAGCAGTGTCGGGACTGGAGATACGCAGTATTTT. Protein: CASSVGTGDTQYF.

This sequence joins TRBV5-1 and TRBJ2-7; 7 nucleotides line up with TRBD2. The CDR3 has 16 residues. V shed 0 bases, J shed 1 base, and the junction held 7 bases outside the gene matches. The V gene's germline CDR1 is SGHRS and CDR2 YFSETQ. CDR3 bases: TGCGCCAGCAGCTTGGTCCCCACGGGAGGTTCCTACGAGCAGTACTTC. It translates to CASSLVPTGGSYEQYF.

The chain combines TRBV12-5 with TRBJ2-5, with 7 bases aligning to TRBD1. This CDR3 comprises 14 residues. The V gene's germline CDR1 is LGHNT and CDR2 FRNRAP. V dropped 3 bases and J dropped 1; count of bases not matched to a gene: 2. The CDR3 DNA reads TGTGCTAGTGGTTTAGACAGGGCCCAAGAGACCCAGTACTTC. Protein sequence: CASGLDRAQETQYF.

V and J are TRBV19 and TRBJ2-1; 11 bases match TRBD1. The germline gives CDR1 LNHDA, CDR2 SQIVND (reference sequence). With 6 bases clipped from V and 5 bases from J, the junction kept 6 bases outside the gene matches. The CDR3 covers 15 residues. The CDR3 region is CASRDPGQGDNEQFF. CDR3 bases: TGTGCCAGTAGAGACCCGGGACAGGGGGACAATGAGCAGTTCTTC.

The chain recombines TRBV6-1 with TRBJ2-2, with 7 bases fitting TRBD2. V lost 4 bases and J lost 0; bases outside the gene matches: 8. Germline-derived CDR1 and CDR2 are MNHNS and SASEGT. The CDR3 has 17 amino acids. CDR3 sequence reads: CASSGPGDYPNTGELFF. The CDR3, as DNA: TGTGCCAGCAGTGGACCGGGGGACTATCCGAACACCGGGGAGCTGTTTTTT.

V is TRBV2 and J is TRBJ2-7, with a tentative D call TRBD2 (5 bases). This CDR3 is built from 13 residues. The germline gives CDR1 SNHLY, CDR2 FYNNEI. Deletions cut 1 base from V and 3 bases from J, with 7 bases between. CDR3 nucleotides: TGTGCCAGCAGTGAAGTGGGAGTCTACGAGCAGTACTTC. It is translated as CASSEVGVYEQYF.

This chain links TRBV28 with TRBJ1-5; TRBD1 might be the D (5 bases). The V and J ends lost 5 bases and 2 bases respectively, with 10 bases between them. This CDR3 has 14 residues. Germline loops: CDR1 MDHEN, CDR2 SYDVKM. The CDR3 bases are TGTGCCAGCAGTGGACATTCTGGCAATCAGCCCCAGCATTTT. This sequence encodes CASSGHSGNQPQHF.

The rearrangement links TRBV30 to TRBJ1-1; D unclear. Germline V CDR1 and CDR2: GTSNPN, SVGIG (reference sequence). This CDR3 is built from 12 residues. The V and J ends lost 0 bases and 7 bases respectively, with 9 bases between them. The CDR3 coding sequence is TGTGCCTGGAGTGTACGGGAATATGAAGCTTTCTTT. Its protein is CAWSVREYEAFF.

CDR3 region: CASSPGLAGNTDTQYF. DNA of the CDR3: TGCGCCAGCAGCCCGGGACTAGCGGGGAACACAGATACGCAGTATTTT. The rearrangement links TRBV5-1 to TRBJ2-3; 13 nucleotides align to TRBD2. V shed 4 bases, J shed 2 bases, and the junction held 4 bases outside the gene matches. Looked up from germline, CDR1 is SGHRS and CDR2 is YFSETQ. The CDR3 loop spans 16 amino acids.

This clone has a handful of counts. This chain links TRBV7-9 with TRBJ2-7; the match to TRBD1 covers 10 bases. With 4 bases clipped from V and 2 bases from J, the junction kept 8 bases outside the gene matches. This CDR3 spans 16 amino acids. CDR1 and CDR2 (germline): SEHNR, FQNEAQ (reference sequence). CDR3 sequence reads: CASSSEPGQGPYEQYF. As DNA, the CDR3 is TGTGCCAGCAGCTCAGAGCCGGGACAGGGGCCCTACGAGCAGTACTTC.

This clone is a singleton in its sample. The chain uses TRBV5-1 and TRBJ2-1; 9 bases are shared with TRBD2. Germline V CDR1 and CDR2: SGHRS, YFSETQ. With V trimmed by 1 base and J by 4 bases, 6 bases remained unmatched. This CDR3 contains 16 residues. The CDR3 reads CASSLITAGGYNEQFF. The CDR3 DNA reads as TGCGCCAGCAGCTTGATTACGGCGGGAGGGTACAATGAGCAGTTCTTC.

The chain has TRBV18 and TRBJ1-5; a possible D gene is TRBD1 (5 bases). The CDR3 spans 15 residues. V lost 3 bases to trimming and J lost 5 bases, with 14 bases between them. CDR1 and CDR2 (germline): KGHSH, LQKENI. CDR3 in DNA: TGTGCCAGCTCACCCCCGGGGGATCGAGATCAGCCCCAGCATTTT. It codes for CASSPPGDRDQPQHF.

In the case of this clone: Other nucleotide sequences from this sample produce the same CDR3. This rearrangement joins TRBV5-4 to TRBJ2-3; 8 nucleotides line up with TRBD2. V shed 10 bases, J shed 5 bases, and the junction held 12 bases outside the gene matches. Germline values: CDR1 SGHNT, CDR2 YYREEE (reference sequence). The CDR3 totals 14 residues. CDR3 sequence reads: CAGSGIRGGDTQYF. As DNA, the CDR3 is TGTGCCGGTAGCGGGATAAGGGGAGGAGATACGCAGTATTTT.

This clone was picked up a small number of times. The CDR3 protein is CATLSELNTEAFF. The CDR3 DNA is TGTGCCACCCTGAGTGAACTGAACACTGAAGCTTTCTTT. V is TRBV7-9 and J is TRBJ1-1; no clear D gene. Germline V gene sequence: CDR1 SEHNR, CDR2 FQNEAQ (reference sequence). This CDR3 is 13 amino acids long. The V end lost 10 bases, the J end lost 0 bases, and 12 bases lay between the germline ends.

V gene TRBV13 combines with J gene TRBJ1-1; D remains ambiguous. CDR1 and CDR2 from the germline V gene are PRHDT and FYEKMQ (reference sequence). The V end lost 2 bases, the J end lost 0 bases, and 10 bases lay between the germline ends. The CDR3 totals 15 residues. The CDR3 bases are TGTGCCAGCAGCTTAAAAGGCAGGATGAACACTGAAGCTTTCTTT. It is translated as CASSLKGRMNTEAFF. The entire variable domain, with the rest obtained from reference TRBV13 and TRBJ1-1, is as follows: AAGVIQSPRHLIKEKRETATLKCYPIPRHDTVYWYQQGPGQDPQFLISFYEKMQSDKGSIPDRFSAQQFSDYHSELNMSSLELGDSALYFCASSLKGRMNTEAFFGQGTRLTVV.

This clone was seen a handful of times. V gene TRBV27 combines with J gene TRBJ2-7; 14 bases align to TRBD2. CDR3 length: 17 amino acids. V lost 5 bases, J lost 5 bases, and 11 bases stayed unmatched. Germline values: CDR1 MNHEY, CDR2 SMNVEV (reference sequence). CDR3 region: CASSPPPGLAGGHEQYF. Here the CDR3 DNA reads TGTGCCAGCAGTCCACCCCCTGGACTAGCGGGAGGCCACGAGCAGTACTTC.

This chain joins TRBV28 and TRBJ2-7, with no clear D. CDR1 MDHEN and CDR2 SYDVKM come from the germline V gene. The CDR3 has 12 residues. Trimming cost V 2 bases and J 8 bases, with 10 bases left between them. The CDR3 loop reads CASSLLPIKQYF. CDR3 DNA: TGTGCCAGCAGTTTACTCCCTATCAAGCAGTACTTC. The full variable domain, rest sourced from reference TRBV28 and TRBJ2-7, is DVKVTQSSRYLVKRTGEKVFLECVQDMDHENMFWYRQDPGLGLRLIYFSYDVKMKEKGDIPEGYSVSREKKERFSLILESASTNQTSMYLCASSLLPIKQYFGPGTRLTVT.

This clone turned up a few times. This chain connects TRBV28 to TRBJ2-7, with 11 bases that match TRBD2. Per germline, CDR1 MDHEN and CDR2 SYDVKM. This CDR3 has 14 amino acids. Unmatched junction bases numbered 5, after V lost 7 bases and J lost 3 bases. The CDR3: CASTTGTSGYEQYF. CDR3 nucleotide sequence: TGTGCCAGCACTACCGGGACTAGCGGCTACGAGCAGTACTTC. Based on the CDR3 plus reference TRBV28 and TRBJ2-7, the full variable domain is DVKVTQSSRYLVKRTGEKVFLECVQDMDHENMFWYRQDPGLGLRLIYFSYDVKMKEKGDIPEGYSVSREKKERFSLILESASTNQTSMYLCASTTGTSGYEQYFGPGTRLTVT.

This clone was detected a few times. The chain carries TRBV10-3 and TRBJ1-1; TRBD1 is a possible D gene (6 bases). CDR1 is ENHRY, CDR2 SYGVKD, per germline. Trimming took off 2 bases at V and 6 bases at J, with 10 bases between the two ends. The CDR3 runs to 13 residues. The CDR3 DNA reads TGTGCCATCAGTGAGAAACAGGGCTCTGAAGCTTTCTTT. Its translation is CAISEKQGSEAFF.

The sample holds a few counts of this clone. The chain carries TRBV30 and TRBJ1-3; TRBD1 matches 7 bases. The CDR3 runs 14 residues. V dropped 1 base and J dropped 5; count of bases not matched to a gene: 5. Germline-derived CDR1 and CDR2 are GTSNPN and SVGIG (reference sequence). CDR3 sequence: CAWSAGTARNTIYF. The CDR3 DNA sequence: TGTGCCTGGAGTGCAGGGACAGCACGAAACACCATATATTTT.

For the CDR3, the DNA is TGTGCCTGGAGTCCAGGGGCCAATTCACCCCTCCACTTT. Translation: CAWSPGANSPLHF. The rearrangement uses TRBV30 and TRBJ1-6; tentative D call: TRBD1 (6 bases). Germline V gives CDR1 GTSNPN, CDR2 SVGIG (reference sequence). With 2 bases removed from V and 7 bases from J, the gap between germline ends came to 9 bases. The CDR3 length is 13 residues.

J is TRBJ1-6 and V is TRBV28, with 10 bases that match TRBD1. This CDR3 has 15 residues. Per germline, CDR1 MDHEN and CDR2 SYDVKM. Trimming cost V 4 bases and J 10 bases; bases outside gene matches: 7. The CDR3 region has the DNA TGTGCCAGCAGTTCCCCGGGACAGGGGTACTCACCCCTCCACTTT. Protein: CASSSPGQGYSPLHF.

V usage is TRBV10-3 and J usage is TRBJ2-7, with 10 bases fitting TRBD1. V dropped 6 bases and J dropped 2; count of bases not matched to a gene: 10. The CDR3 extends over 16 amino acids. Germline loops: CDR1 ENHRY, CDR2 SYGVKD. The CDR3 DNA is TGTGCCATCAGAGTCCGGGACAGGGGACTAACCTACGAGCAGTACTTC. Amino acids: CAIRVRDRGLTYEQYF.

This clone was recorded a few times. The rearrangement links TRBV19 to TRBJ2-3; no definite D call. Germline V CDR1 and CDR2: LNHDA, SQIVND (reference sequence). The CDR3 runs 13 residues. The V end was cut by 5 bases, the J end by 1 base, with 7 bases between. CDR3 in DNA: TGTGCCAGTAGTGCTGGGCGCACAGATACGCAGTATTTT. Protein product: CASSAGRTDTQYF.

The chain joins TRBV7-2 to TRBJ2-6; D is uncertain. Germline lookup yields CDR1 SGHTA and CDR2 FQGNSA. The ends were cut back, 3 bases at V and 2 bases at J, with 11 bases in the middle. This CDR3 contains 16 residues. Written as DNA, the CDR3 is TGTGCCAGCAGCTTCTCCCCGGCGGCTGGGGCCAACGTCCTGACTTTC. Translation gives CASSFSPAAGANVLTF.